The clone carrying this T cell receptor beta chain was seen only once. Its specificity is unknown. The source of the sample is a study of T cell responses to AZD1222 COVID-19 vaccine. The CDR3 extends over 14 amino acids. Trimming pared 8 bases from V and 6 bases from J, leaving 18 bases between. The germline gives CDR1 KGHDR, CDR2 SFDVKD. The table came from immunoSEQ multiplex PCR; TCRdb's copy has only in-frame clones and leaves some out. The table includes 100,000 or so clones, roughly 86% detected once. Study outcomes and limitations: Epitopes outside B.1.351 and B.1.1.7 mutated regions reportedly drew nearly half of spike TCRs.

This material consisted of peripheral blood, taken 28 days after the second AZD1222 dose. This sequence was found in an adult who received the AZD1222 COVID-19 vaccine. The genes are TRBV24-1 and TRBJ1-2; D unclear. The CDR3 sequence: CATIKPIRLDGYTF. CDR3 DNA: TGTGCCACCATCAAGCCTATTAGACTCGATGGCTACACCTTC.